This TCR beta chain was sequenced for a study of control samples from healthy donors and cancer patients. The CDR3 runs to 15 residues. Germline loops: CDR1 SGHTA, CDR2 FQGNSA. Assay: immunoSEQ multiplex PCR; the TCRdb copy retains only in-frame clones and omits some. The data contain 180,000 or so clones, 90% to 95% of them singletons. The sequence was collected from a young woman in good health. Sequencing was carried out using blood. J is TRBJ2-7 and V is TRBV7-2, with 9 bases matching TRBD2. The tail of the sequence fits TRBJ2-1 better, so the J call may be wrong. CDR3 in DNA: TGTGCCAGCAGCTTAGGCGGGAGGGCCCTCAATGAGCAGTTCTTC. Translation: CASSLGGRALNEQFF.